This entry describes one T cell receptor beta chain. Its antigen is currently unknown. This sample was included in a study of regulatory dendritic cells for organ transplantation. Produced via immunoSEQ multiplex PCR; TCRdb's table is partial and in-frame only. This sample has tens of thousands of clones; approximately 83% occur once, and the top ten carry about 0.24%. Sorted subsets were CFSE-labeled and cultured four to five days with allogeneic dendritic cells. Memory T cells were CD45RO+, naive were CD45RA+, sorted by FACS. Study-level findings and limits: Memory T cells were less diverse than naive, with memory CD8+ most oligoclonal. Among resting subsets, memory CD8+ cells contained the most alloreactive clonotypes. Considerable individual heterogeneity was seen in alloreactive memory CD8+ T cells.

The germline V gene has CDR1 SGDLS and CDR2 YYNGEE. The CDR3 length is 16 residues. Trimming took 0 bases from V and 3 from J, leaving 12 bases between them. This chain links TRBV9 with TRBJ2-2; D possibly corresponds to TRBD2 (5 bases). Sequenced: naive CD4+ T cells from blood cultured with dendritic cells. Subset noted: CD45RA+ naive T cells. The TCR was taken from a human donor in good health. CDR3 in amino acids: CASSVGSATHTGELFF. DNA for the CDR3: TGTGCCAGCAGCGTAGGTAGCGCCACCCACACCGGGGAGCTGTTTTTT.